This TCR beta chain was identified during a study of T cells in Graves' hyperthyroidism and ophthalmopathy. Overall study results and limits: Ophthalmopathy prediction by the model preceded onset by a median about 6 months. Separation of ophthalmopathy from stable hyperthyroidism was achieved by a 13 V-J model.

Amplified TCR beta CDR3 regions came from RNA transcripts. A set of HTBI primers served as the primers for a first-round RT-PCR of the TCR CDR3. TCRdb fed the multiplex PCR reads into MiXCR, producing one record per CDR3 protein. Of about 570,000 distinct CDR3 sequences detected, roughly 50% appear once; the ten largest clones hold over 15%. The diagnostic basis comprised clinical symptoms, serum thyroxine and TRAb, thyroid ultrasound and orbital computed tomography. Of note for this clonotype: What it binds is not known. This clone may be a read error of a much larger clone one base away.

Germline CDR1 LNHDA, CDR2 SQIVND (reference sequence). CDR3 length: 15 residues. The sample consisted of peripheral blood or thyroid tissue (not recorded which). This chain uses TRBV19 with TRBJ2-7; either TRBD1 or TRBD2 may fit D (6 bases each). The origin of this receptor is an adult woman with Graves' disease, either hyperthyroidism or ophthalmopathy (not recorded which). This chain's CDR3 is CASSMEGHASYGQYF. The CDR3 nucleotides read TGTGCCAGTAGTATGGAGGGACATGCGTCCTACGGGCAGTACTTC. Drawing the rest from reference TRBV19 and TRBJ2-7, the complete variable domain is DGGITQSPKYLFRKEGQNVTLSCEQNLNHDAMYWYRQDPGQGLRLIYYSQIVNDFQKGDIAEGYSVSREKKESFPLTVTSAQKNPTAFYLCASSMEGHASYGQYFGPGTRLTVT.